Each of the 10 T cell receptor beta chains below was sequenced from the same sample in a study of blood T cells in healthy people across ages. A second 7 to 11 cycle PCR used barcoded and J-beta primers. TCRdb called the 5' RACE reads again in MiXCR, with one record for every CDR3 protein. The repertoire holds 550,000 to 650,000 distinct CDR3 sequences, with about 30% as singletons. The specimen was blood. These receptor sequences come from a woman aged 80 or older in good health.

In this sample, this clonotype turned up many times. The chain has TRBV5-1 and TRBJ2-7; D possibly matches TRBD1 or TRBD2 (5 bases each). V lost 4 bases and J lost 3, with 23 bases in between. The CDR3 is 17 amino acids. Germline V gene sequence: CDR1 SGHRS, CDR2 YFSETQ. Written as DNA, the CDR3 is TGCGCCAGCAGCACCGGTCCGGGACCAGGTTTGGGCTACGAGCAGTACTTC. It translates to CASSTGPGPGLGYEQYF.

This clonotype was detected ten times or more. The chain has TRBV20-1 and TRBJ2-3; 10 bases fit TRBD1. Germline trimming cut 5 bases from V and 4 bases from J; bases unmatched to any gene: 0. Germline values: CDR1 DFQATT, CDR2 SNEGSKA (reference sequence). The CDR3 is 12 amino acids. CDR3 bases: TGCAGTGCTGGGACAGGGGCAGATACGCAGTATTTT. Amino acids: CSAGTGADTQYF.

This clonotype was counted many times. The chain recombines TRBV29-1 with TRBJ1-1; maybe TRBD1 (5 bases). CDR1 is SQVTM, CDR2 ANQGSEA, per germline. Trimming pared 5 bases from V and 1 base from J, leaving 17 bases between. The CDR3 length is 15 residues. CDR3 in DNA: TGCAGCGTTCAATCCCCGGGACGGGGGAACACTGAAGCTTTCTTT. It yields the protein CSVQSPGRGNTEAFF. Variable domain in full (rest from reference TRBV29-1 and TRBJ1-1): SAVISQKPSRDICQRGTSLTIQCQVDSQVTMMFWYRQQPGQSLTLIATANQGSEATYESGFVIDKFPISRPNLTFSTLTVSNMSPEDSSIYLCSVQSPGRGNTEAFFGQGTRLTVV.

This clonotype was recorded many times. The chain links TRBV4-2 to TRBJ2-3; 8 nucleotides align to TRBD2. CDR1 LGHNA and CDR2 YNFKEQ come from the germline V gene. V gave up 0 bases and J gave up 1 base; unmatched junction bases: 6. This CDR3 is 17 amino acids long. This chain's CDR3 is CASSQDGELAGTDTQYF. CDR3 DNA: TGTGCCAGCAGCCAAGATGGAGAACTAGCGGGCACAGATACGCAGTATTTT.

The genes are TRBV20-1 and TRBJ2-3, with D perhaps matching TRBD2 (5 bases). The length of the CDR3 is 13 residues. V was shortened by 5 bases and J by 8 bases, with 17 bases between the two germline ends. Germline V lookup: CDR1 DFQATT, CDR2 SNEGSKA (reference sequence). CDR3 nucleotides: TGCAGTGCTCCAAAACGGGGTTTAGGTACGCAGTATTTT. Protein: CSAPKRGLGTQYF.

This clonotype has at least ten counts. V usage is TRBV11-2 and J usage is TRBJ2-1, with a weak D call TRBD1 (5 bases). The V end was cut by 0 bases, the J end by 9 bases, with 9 bases between. Germline lookup yields CDR1 SGHAT and CDR2 FQNNGV. The CDR3 is made up of 13 amino acids. DNA of the CDR3: TGTGCCAGCAGCTTAGAACAGGTTGGTGAGCAGTTCTTC. Amino acids: CASSLEQVGEQFF.

The genes are TRBV7-6 and TRBJ2-2; D gene ambiguous. Germline CDR1 is SGHVS and CDR2 is FNYEAQ. The CDR3 has 13 amino acids. Trimming took 2 bases from V and 4 from J, leaving 5 bases between them. CDR3 sequence: CASSLRSTGELFF. DNA for the CDR3: TGTGCCAGCAGCTTACGAAGCACCGGGGAGCTGTTTTTT.

About this clonotype itself: A much larger clone differs from this one at a single base, so this may be a read error. The J gene is TRBJ2-1, the V gene TRBV7-2; TRBD1 or TRBD2 may be the D gene (5 bases each). The CDR3 has 15 residues. CDR1 SGHTA and CDR2 FQGNSA come from the germline V gene. V was trimmed by 10 bases and J by 4 bases, leaving 20 bases between them. In DNA form, the CDR3 reads TGTGCCACCCGAAGGACTGGGGCAGGGTACAATGAGCAGTTCTTC. Encoded protein: CATRRTGAGYNEQFF.

This clonotype came up many times. The V call is TRBV9, the J call TRBJ1-2; the match to TRBD1 covers 9 bases. CDR3 length equals 14 residues. V lost 5 bases to trimming and J lost 3 bases; unmatched junction nucleotides: 5. Germline V CDR1 and CDR2: SGDLS, YYNGEE. The CDR3 is CASSTGGADYGYTF. The CDR3 nucleotides read TGTGCCAGCAGTACAGGGGGCGCAGACTATGGCTACACCTTC.

This clonotype occurred many times. The chain joins TRBV11-3 to TRBJ2-5; D unclear. The CDR3 loop spans 13 amino acids. Looked up from germline, CDR1 is SGHNT and CDR2 is YENEEA. Trimming shortened V by 5 bases and J by 0 bases, and 7 bases separated the two germline ends. The CDR3 here is CASSRRDQETQYF. As DNA, the CDR3 is TGTGCCAGCAGCCGACGAGACCAAGAGACCCAGTACTTC. The full variable domain, its missing parts supplied by reference TRBV11-3 and TRBJ2-5, is EAGVVQSPRYKIIEKKQPVAFWCNPISGHNTLYWYLQNLGQGPELLIRYENEEAVDDSQLPKDRFSAERLKGVDSTLKIQPAELGDSAVYLCASSRRDQETQYFGPGTRLLVL.